A selection of T cell receptor beta chains follows, all from one sample in a study of response to subunit inactivated influenza vaccine. TCRdb ran MiXCR on the RT-PCR reads and lists one entry per CDR3 protein. The sample has about 520,000 distinct CDR3 sequences; approximately 7.3% are singletons. The sequenced sample was PBMCs from blood, obtained less than 30 months after vaccination. The receptors come from a man between 50 and 70 years old who received an inactivated influenza vaccine. Each CDR3 is given with its conserved first and last residue. A D gene is named only where the DNA matches it firmly. Some rows mark clone size as missing; the rest say once, few, many or name a class of expanded clone.

abundance: NA; d_gene: NA; v_gene: TRBV2; j_gene: TRBJ2-1; CDR3aa: CASSRTQQFF; CDR3nt: TGTGCCAGCAGCCGTACTCAGCAGTTCTTC
abundance: few; d_gene: TRBD2; v_gene: TRBV6-1; j_gene: TRBJ2-5; CDR3aa: CASRETSGVETQYF; CDR3nt: TGTGCCAGCAGGGAGACTAGCGGGGTAGAGACCCAGTACTTC
abundance: NA; d_gene: TRBD2; v_gene: TRBV20-1; j_gene: TRBJ2-1; CDR3aa: CSARDGLAVINEQFF; CDR3nt: TGCAGTGCTAGAGATGGGCTAGCGGTTATCAATGAGCAGTTCTTC
abundance: NA; d_gene: TRBD1; v_gene: TRBV15; j_gene: TRBJ2-1; CDR3aa: CATSREQGAGVAFF; CDR3nt: TGTGCCACCAGCAGAGAGCAGGGGGCGGGTGTCGCGTTCTTC
abundance: few; d_gene: NA; v_gene: TRBV6-2/TRBV6-3; j_gene: TRBJ1-2; CDR3aa: CASRETGLWRYTF; CDR3nt: TGTGCCAGCAGAGAAACAGGCCTCTGGCGCTACACCTTC
abundance: few; d_gene: NA; v_gene: TRBV10-3; j_gene: TRBJ2-2; CDR3aa: CAISVAWGGENTGELFF; CDR3nt: TGTGCCATCAGTGTCGCTTGGGGGGGCGAGAACACCGGGGAGCTGTTTTTT
abundance: NA; d_gene: NA; v_gene: TRBV20-1; j_gene: TRBJ2-4; CDR3aa: CSATPGGNIQYF; CDR3nt: TGCAGTGCCACCCCAGGAGGAAACATTCAGTACTTC
abundance: NA; d_gene: TRBD2; v_gene: TRBV4-1; j_gene: TRBJ2-5; CDR3aa: CASSQDTGGQETQYF; CDR3nt: TGCGCCAGCAGCCAAGATACGGGGGGCCAAGAGACCCAGTACTTC
abundance: NA; d_gene: NA; v_gene: TRBV20-1; j_gene: TRBJ2-2; CDR3aa: CSARGFAEKNTGELFF; CDR3nt: TGCAGTGCTAGAGGGTTCGCTGAAAAGAACACCGGGGAGCTGTTTTTT
abundance: NA; d_gene: NA; v_gene: TRBV20-1; j_gene: TRBJ1-1; CDR3aa: CSARDPRDNTEAFF; CDR3nt: TGCAGTGCTAGAGATCCCCGGGACAACACTGAAGCTTTCTTT
abundance: NA; d_gene: TRBD2; v_gene: TRBV10-3; j_gene: TRBJ2-1; CDR3aa: CAISGSGTSMYNEQFF; CDR3nt: TGTGCCATCAGTGGAAGTGGGACTAGCATGTACAATGAGCAGTTCTTC
abundance: many; d_gene: NA; v_gene: TRBV12-3/TRBV12-4; j_gene: TRBJ1-5; CDR3aa: CASSRGPLRLPQHF; CDR3nt: TGTGCCAGCAGCCGTGGACCGCTACGGCTGCCCCAGCATTTT
abundance: many; d_gene: NA; v_gene: TRBV4-1; j_gene: TRBJ2-7; CDR3aa: CASSNNARGPYEQYF; CDR3nt: TGCGCCAGCAGCAACAACGCCCGCGGCCCCTACGAGCAGTACTTC
abundance: NA; d_gene: NA; v_gene: TRBV4-3; j_gene: TRBJ2-1; CDR3aa: CASSQTGTRVKEQFF; CDR3nt: TGCGCCAGCAGCCAAACCGGGACCAGGGTAAAAGAGCAGTTCTTC
abundance: few; d_gene: TRBD1; v_gene: TRBV28; j_gene: TRBJ1-1; CDR3aa: CASSPDRASSEAFF; CDR3nt: TGTGCCAGCAGTCCCGACAGGGCCTCTTCTGAAGCTTTCTTT
abundance: many; d_gene: NA; v_gene: TRBV5-1; j_gene: TRBJ2-1; CDR3aa: CASSSRPGTQSSYNEQFF; CDR3nt: TGCGCCAGCAGCTCACGTCCCGGGACACAAAGCTCCTACAATGAGCAGTTCTTC
abundance: NA; d_gene: TRBD2; v_gene: TRBV7-2; j_gene: TRBJ2-7; CDR3aa: CASSSSSGDDREQYF; CDR3nt: TGTGCCAGCAGCTCGTCTAGCGGGGACGATAGGGAGCAGTACTTC
abundance: NA; d_gene: TRBD1; v_gene: TRBV3-1; j_gene: TRBJ2-1; CDR3aa: CASRTTGGNEQFF; CDR3nt: TGTGCCAGCAGAACGACAGGGGGGAATGAGCAGTTCTTC
abundance: NA; d_gene: NA; v_gene: TRBV20-1; j_gene: TRBJ2-4; CDR3aa: CSAMAGARNIQYF; CDR3nt: TGCAGTGCCATGGCAGGGGCCAGAAACATTCAGTACTTC
abundance: NA; d_gene: NA; v_gene: TRBV4-1; j_gene: TRBJ1-6; CDR3aa: CASSQDATGSNSPLHF; CDR3nt: TGCGCCAGCAGCCAAGATGCTACAGGGAGTAATTCACCCCTCCACTTT
abundance: NA; d_gene: NA; v_gene: TRBV12-3/TRBV12-4; j_gene: TRBJ2-7; CDR3aa: CASSLHGGTSGEQYF; CDR3nt: TGTGCCAGCAGTTTACATGGGGGGACCTCGGGGGAGCAGTACTTC
abundance: many; d_gene: TRBD2; v_gene: TRBV3-1; j_gene: TRBJ2-1; CDR3aa: CASSHSGGGYNEQFF; CDR3nt: TGTGCCAGCAGCCATAGCGGGGGAGGGTACAATGAGCAGTTCTTC
abundance: few; d_gene: NA; v_gene: TRBV3-1; j_gene: TRBJ1-6; CDR3aa: CASSHNMDSPLHF; CDR3nt: TGTGCCAGCAGCCACAACATGGATTCACCCCTCCACTTT
abundance: many; d_gene: TRBD1; v_gene: TRBV10-3; j_gene: TRBJ1-1; CDR3aa: CAIRPGQGAVGAFF; CDR3nt: TGTGCCATCAGACCGGGACAGGGGGCCGTTGGGGCTTTCTTT
abundance: NA; d_gene: NA; v_gene: TRBV20-1; j_gene: TRBJ2-1; CDR3aa: CSARDVNTEQQFF; CDR3nt: TGCAGTGCTAGAGATGTTAATACGGAACAGCAGTTCTTC
abundance: many; d_gene: TRBD2; v_gene: TRBV5-1; j_gene: TRBJ2-2; CDR3aa: CATARPSGGTGELFF; CDR3nt: TGCGCCACCGCCCGTCCTAGCGGGGGGACCGGGGAGCTGTTTTTT
abundance: NA; d_gene: NA; v_gene: TRBV12-3/TRBV12-4; j_gene: TRBJ2-7; CDR3aa: CASSWSASGEQYF; CDR3nt: TGTGCCAGCAGTTGGTCCGCCTCGGGTGAGCAGTACTTC